The clone carrying this TCR beta chain was seen more than once but under ten times. Its antigen is still unknown. These data originate in a study of T cells in Graves' hyperthyroidism and ophthalmopathy. Study summary: Peripheral blood was acquired at first diagnosis, ahead of any therapy whatsoever.

Clinical symptoms, serum thyroxine and TRAb, thyroid ultrasound and orbital computed tomography together formed the diagnostic basis. Whole-study findings and limits: Blood shared most expanded thyroid clonotypes above 0.001.

Amplification yielded TCR beta CDR3 regions, with RNA transcripts as the source. RT-PCR in the first round (using the HTBI primer set) targeted the TCR CDR3. In TCRdb, the multiplex PCR reads were re-called with MiXCR into one record per CDR3 protein. Here the sample spans 300,000 to 500,000 distinct CDR3 sequences, more than 12% being singletons. Germline lookup yields CDR1 MNHNS and CDR2 SASEGT. The CDR3 extends over 15 amino acids. With 0 bases removed from V and 8 bases from J, the gap between germline ends came to 13 bases. The sequencing sample was made of blood. The chain combines TRBV6-1 with TRBJ1-4, with D perhaps TRBD1 (5 bases). This sequence was found in a man aged 45 to 65 with Graves' ophthalmopathy. CDR3 DNA sequence: TGTGCCAGCAGTGAAGCAAGGGGAGGGTCAGAAAAACTGTTTTTT. Amino acid sequence: CASSEARGGSEKLFF.